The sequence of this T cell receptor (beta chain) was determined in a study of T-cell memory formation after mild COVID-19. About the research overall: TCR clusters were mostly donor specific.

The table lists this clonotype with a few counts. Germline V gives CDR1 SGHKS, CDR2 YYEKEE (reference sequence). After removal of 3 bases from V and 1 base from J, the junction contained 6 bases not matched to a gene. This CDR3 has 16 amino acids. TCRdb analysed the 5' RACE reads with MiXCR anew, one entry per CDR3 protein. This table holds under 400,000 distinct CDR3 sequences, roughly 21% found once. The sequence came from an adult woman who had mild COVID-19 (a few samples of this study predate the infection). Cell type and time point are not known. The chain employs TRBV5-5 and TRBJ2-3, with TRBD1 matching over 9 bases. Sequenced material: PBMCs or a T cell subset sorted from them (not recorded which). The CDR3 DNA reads TGTGCCAGCAGCTACCTACAGGGGGCAGGCACAGATACGCAGTATTTT. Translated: CASSYLQGAGTDTQYF. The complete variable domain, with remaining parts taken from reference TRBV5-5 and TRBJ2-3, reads DAGVTQSPTHLIKTRGQQVTLRCSPISGHKSVSWYQQVLGQGPQFIFQYYEKEERGRGNFPDRFSARQFPNYSSELNVNALLLGDSALYLCASSYLQGAGTDTQYFGPGTRLTVL.